This T cell receptor (beta chain) was documented in a study of identical twins. TCRdb reprocessed the 5' RACE reads via MiXCR and lists one record per CDR3 protein. The sample has hundreds of thousands of distinct CDR3 sequences, approximately 24% seen once. Deletions cut 4 bases from V and 5 bases from J, with 11 bases between. The germline V gene has CDR1 SGHVS and CDR2 FQNEAQ. This CDR3 has 13 residues. The same data also contributed to another study, on T cells expressing NK-cell markers.

The receptor comes from a woman between 18 and 29 years old in good health. J is TRBJ1-2 and V is TRBV7-8; D not certain. The source material was CD4+ T cells sorted from blood. CDR3 DNA: TGTGCCAGCAGCTCATGGTCGAGTTATGGCTACACCTTC. Protein product: CASSSWSSYGYTF.